This T cell receptor beta chain comes out of a study of T cells in localized non-small cell lung cancer (TCRdb year 2020). Context from the whole study: The study examined T cell repertoires in under 300 patients with early-stage NSCLC and compared tumors with uninvolved tumor-adjacent lungs. The mean age of the NSCLC patients was around 65 years, with about 120 men and 85 to 110 women. The cohort consisted of 236 treatment-naive NSCLC patients whose localized lung tumors had been resected. Study-wide findings and limitations: Because multi-region tumor sequencing was not performed, intratumor heterogeneity could not be ruled out. Of the top 100 tumor clones, a median of roughly 53 were detected in paired uninvolved adjacent lung; around 30 were also among that lung's top 100. Because the study design was exploratory, TCR variables were selected using unadjusted p-values without false-discovery rate correction. Uninvolved tumor-adjacent lung showed the highest T cell clonality, higher than tumor, which suggests more focused antigenic responses in the uninvolved tumor-adjacent lung. Longer overall survival was associated with higher T cell density in blood, whereas shorter survival was associated with higher clonality in adjacent lung.

The V and J ends are trimmed by 2 bases and 5 bases, leaving 10 bases between them. The CDR3, from cysteine to phenylalanine, totals 13 residues. The entry retains the CDR3 DNA only, 39 bases that are in frame from base 1. CDR1 and CDR2 (SGHRS, YFSETQ) derive from the germline V gene. As for this clone: Its antigen is currently not known. No base qualities exist here, and no much larger clone lies one base off it.

At diagnosis, tumor, uninvolved tumor-adjacent lung and peripheral blood were collected and then preserved as a mix of FFPE and fresh-frozen material. For TCR repertoire profiling, blood samples were analyzed as peripheral blood mononuclear cells. The immunoSEQ Assay was used to sequence TCR beta CDR3 regions from DNA. In the original analysis: To compute T cell density, TCR beta template counts were normalized to usable DNA, which was estimated by amplifying housekeeping genes. The preseqR package was used to estimate richness by extrapolating to 400,000 templates for PBMC samples and to 120,000 templates for tissue samples. Clonality was taken to be one minus Pielou's evenness. Differential abundance testing on productive amino-acid clonotypes, with a minimum total count of 5 and an alpha of 0.1, was used to identify tissue-enriched TCRs. The Jaccard Index and the Morisita Overlap Index were used to quantify repertoire overlap between compartments. GLIPH clustered TCR beta CDR3s with public tetramer-defined viral CDR3s; viral motifs required at least three viral sequences plus V-gene enrichment. This immuneACCESS table, as held by TCRdb, lists in-frame sequences with V and J called but not all clones. Of the missing ones, under half trace to an unresolved V gene in checked studies; the others have no known cause. D and trimming come from the DNA, and the V and J calls and clone size come from that table. For this sample the table gives around 130,000 clones, of which 70% to 90% were detected only once. The top ten constitute about 1.5% of the sample.

This TCR came from an older female donor with stage I lung adenocarcinoma. Sequences were derived from peripheral blood, sampled before any cancer treatment. The sequence is built from TRBV5-1 and TRBJ2-5, with TRBD2 as a weak D call on 6 bases. The DNA sequence is TGCGCCAGCAGCTTTCCGGGGGAGGAGACCCAGTACTTC. It is translated as CASSFPGEETQYF.